One sample yielded the 20 T cell receptor beta chains listed below, sequenced in a study of T cell repertoires in cytomegalovirus infection. TCRdb independently ran MiXCR on the reads; one entry per CDR3 protein. The data contain 900,000 to 950,000 distinct CDR3 sequences, 31% of them singletons. The antigens these receptors bind are not known. The material sequenced was cultured CD8+ T cells from PBMCs, taken from culture after CMV antigen stimulation. Receptors were obtained from a human donor in good health (CMV status not recorded). Some clones in this sample may be carry-over from other donors' samples.

This clonotype was detected only a few times. The chain employs TRBV4-1 and TRBJ1-2; D unresolved. The V gene's germline CDR1 is MGHRA and CDR2 YSYEKL. Trimming left V 1 base short and J 2 bases short, with 5 bases between. The CDR3 consists of 13 residues. CDR3 nucleotide sequence: TGCGCCAGCAGCCAAGTAACAAACTATGGCTACACCTTC. It is translated as CASSQVTNYGYTF.

This clonotype has ten or more counts. This chain uses TRBV5-1 with TRBJ2-6; D may correspond to TRBD1 or TRBD2 (5 bases each). V was cut by 4 bases and J by 0 bases, with 17 bases left in between. Germline V gene data show CDR1 as SGHRS and CDR2 as YFSETQ. This CDR3 is built from 18 residues. The CDR3 protein is CASSPAGTSRSGANVLTF. The CDR3 bases are TGCGCCAGCAGCCCGGCCGGGACGTCCCGCTCTGGGGCCAACGTCCTGACTTTC.

V usage is TRBV20-1 and J usage is TRBJ2-7, with 8 bases aligning to TRBD2. J was trimmed by 2 bases and V by 6 bases; bases with no gene match: 6. The CDR3 extends over 13 amino acids. Per the germline V gene, CDR1 is DFQATT and CDR2 is SNEGSKA (reference sequence). The CDR3 here is CSAGLAETYEQYF. The CDR3 region has the DNA TGCAGTGCAGGACTAGCCGAGACCTACGAGCAGTACTTC.

The chain employs TRBV4-3 and TRBJ2-1; 10 bases align to TRBD1. Germline assignment: CDR1 LGHNA and CDR2 YSLEER. The CDR3 covers 16 residues. The junction had 5 bases not matched to a gene; V was cut back by 0 bases and J by 6 bases. The CDR3 spells CASSQDTTGGFNEQFF. CDR3 nucleotide sequence: TGCGCCAGCAGCCAAGACACGACAGGGGGCTTCAATGAGCAGTTCTTC.

This chain joins TRBV6-6 and TRBJ2-7; D remains unclear. Germline CDR1 MNHNY, CDR2 SVGAGI (reference sequence). With 0 bases removed from V and 5 bases from J, the gap between germline ends came to 8 bases. The CDR3 has 13 amino acids. This CDR3 reads CASSYSNLDEQYV. CDR3 DNA sequence: TGTGCCAGCAGTTACTCCAACTTAGACGAGCAGTACGTC.

This clonotype was picked up a small number of times. The chain joins TRBV7-9 to TRBJ2-7; D not resolved. This CDR3 spans 11 amino acids. Trimming took 4 bases from V and 10 from J, leaving 11 bases between them. CDR1 is SEHNR and CDR2 is FQNEAQ in the germline V gene (reference sequence). CDR3 region: CASSYRKEQYF. CDR3 sequence (DNA): TGTGCCAGCAGCTATCGGAAGGAACAGTACTTC.

Regarding this clonotype: A much larger clonotype is one base distant, so this may be a read error. This likely comes from a read error, as the CDR3 has no conserved phenylalanine or tryptophan at its end. The rearrangement uses TRBV7-8 and TRBJ2-5; 7 nucleotides agree with TRBD2. V lost 1 base, J lost 2 bases, and 4 bases stayed unmatched. The CDR3 covers 15 residues. The germline V gene encodes CDR1 SGHVS and CDR2 FQNEAQ. CDR3 protein: CASSLDSGVQETQYS. Written as DNA, the CDR3 is TGTGCCAGCAGCTTAGACAGCGGGGTTCAAGAGACCCAGTACTCC.

This sequence joins TRBV7-8 and TRBJ2-7; a possible D gene is TRBD1 (6 bases). CDR1 and CDR2 (germline): SGHVS, FQNEAQ. This CDR3 is 13 amino acids long. V lost 5 bases and J lost 0, with 8 bases in between. CDR3 sequence: CASSQQGSYEQYV. The CDR3 DNA sequence: TGTGCCAGCAGCCAACAGGGCTCCTACGAGCAGTACGTC.

This clonotype has only a few counts. This chain links TRBV6-6 with TRBJ2-1; 7 bases align to TRBD1. The CDR3 length is 17 residues. The J segment lost 0 bases and the V segment lost 5 bases, leaving 10 bases of the junction unmatched. In germline, CDR1 is MNHNY, CDR2 SVGAGI (reference sequence). The CDR3: CASSRTGTASSYNEQFF. The CDR3 DNA reads TGTGCCAGCAGTCGAACCGGGACAGCCAGCTCCTACAATGAGCAGTTCTTC.

This clonotype was recorded many times. The chain carries TRBV7-2 and TRBJ2-5, with D possibly TRBD2 on 6 matching bases. Germline-derived CDR1 and CDR2 are SGHTA and FQGNSA. The CDR3 totals 16 residues. Trimming left V 6 bases short and J 0 bases short, with 17 bases between. The CDR3 region has the DNA TGTGCCAGCAGAAGCCCGGGGGAATCGTACCAAGAGACCCAGTACTTC. It codes for CASRSPGESYQETQYF.

There are many counts of this clonotype. The chain joins TRBV7-6 to TRBJ2-3; D is perhaps TRBD1 or TRBD2 (6 bases each). Trimming left V 6 bases short and J 2 bases short, with 18 bases between. CDR3 length: 16 amino acids. In germline, CDR1 is SGHVS, CDR2 FNYEAQ. The DNA for the CDR3 is TGTGCCAGCAGGGAACAGGGAGGCGTTTACACAGATACGCAGTATTTT. Amino acid sequence: CASREQGGVYTDTQYF.

This clonotype was seen only a few times. A read error may account for a junction end that differs from germline. The chain joins TRBV7-7 to TRBJ2-7, with D hard to call. This CDR3 has 13 amino acids. CDR1 is SSHAT, CDR2 FNYEAQ, per germline (reference sequence). The CDR3 bases are TGTGCTAGCAGCTCCTTCGTGGGTAAAGAGCAGTACTTC. Protein product: CASSSFVGKEQYF.

This chain uses TRBV4-3 with TRBJ2-2; D is perhaps TRBD2 (6 bases). Trimming stripped 4 bases from V and 7 bases from J, with 13 bases between. Germline CDR1 is LGHNA and CDR2 is YSLEER. The CDR3 length is 14 residues. The DNA of the CDR3 is TGCGCCAGCAGCCCCCAGGAGGGGAACGGGGAGCTGTTTTTT. Protein sequence: CASSPQEGNGELFF.

This rearrangement joins TRBV12-3 or TRBV12-4 to TRBJ2-7; D uncertain. The V end lost 3 bases, the J end lost 6 bases, and 18 bases lay between the germline ends. This CDR3 comprises 15 residues. CDR3 protein: CASSFPAGSLGEQYF. Written as DNA, the CDR3 is TGTGCCAGCAGTTTCCCGGCAGGCTCCCTGGGCGAGCAGTACTTC.

This clonotype has a count of ten or more. This rearrangement joins TRBV6-2 or TRBV6-3 to TRBJ1-1; TRBD1 might be the D (6 bases). The germline gives CDR1 MNHEY, CDR2 SVGEGT. CDR3 length: 13 amino acids. The germline V and J ends were trimmed by 6 bases and 1 base, with 9 bases remaining between them. The DNA for the CDR3 is TGTGCCAGCAGATCAGGGGCGAACACTGAAGCTTTCTTT. Translation: CASRSGANTEAFF.

The V gene is TRBV6-6, the J gene TRBJ2-2; D is undetermined. The germline gives CDR1 MNHNY, CDR2 SVGAGI (reference sequence). This CDR3 comprises 12 residues. The DNA for the CDR3 is TGTCAGGTGGCAGACTGGGGCGGGGAGCTGTTTTTT. Translated: CQVADWGGELFF.

The genes are TRBV27 and TRBJ2-5; D uncertain. V lost 6 bases to trimming and J lost 0 bases, with 14 bases between them. CDR1 and CDR2 (germline): MNHEY, SMNVEV (reference sequence). The CDR3 covers 15 residues. The CDR3 bases are TGTGCCAGCAGGCTAGGCCAGGCCCACCAAGAGACCCAGTACTTC. It translates to CASRLGQAHQETQYF.

CDR3 amino acids: CASSHPRQGSTDTQYF. CDR3 DNA: TGCGCCAGCAGCCATCCGCGACAGGGAAGCACAGATACGCAGTATTTT. The chain is built from TRBV4-1 and TRBJ2-3; 7 bases are shared with TRBD1. The germline V gene encodes CDR1 MGHRA and CDR2 YSYEKL. The V segment lost 3 bases and the J segment 0 bases; nucleotides outside the gene matches: 6. The CDR3 runs 16 residues.

This clonotype was recorded at least ten times. The chain combines TRBV7-6 with TRBJ1-2; TRBD1 matches 7 bases. With V trimmed by 5 bases and J by 4 bases, 10 bases remained unmatched. The germline CDR1 and CDR2 sequences are SGHVS and FNYEAQ. The CDR3 is 15 residues long. The CDR3 bases are TGTGCCAGCAGCCGCCAAAGACAGGGACCCTATGGCTACACCTTC. Translation gives CASSRQRQGPYGYTF.

The table lists this clonotype with a count of one. A much larger clone sits a single nucleotide away, making a read error possible. This chain uses TRBV7-9 with TRBJ1-5, with D hard to call. V was cut by 1 base and J by 5 bases, with 12 bases left in between. Germline V lookup: CDR1 SEHNR, CDR2 FQNEAQ (reference sequence). This CDR3 has 15 amino acids. The CDR3 here is CASSLVSRMDQPQHF. The CDR3 DNA follows: TGTGCCAGCAGCTTAGTTTCCAGGATGGATCAGCCCCAGCATTTT.